The 13 T cell receptor beta chains presented below share a single source sample, sequenced in a study of T cell repertoires in cytomegalovirus infection. TCRdb redid the calling of the reads with MiXCR, one entry per CDR3 protein. The data show 210,000 or so distinct CDR3 sequences, around 6.2% seen once. The sequencing input was PBMCs. The receptors stem from a human donor in good health (CMV status not recorded). Some clones in this sample may be carry-over from other donors' samples.

In its sample, this clonotype was seen many times. The V gene is TRBV6-1, the J gene TRBJ1-1, with TRBD1 as a possible D gene (6 bases). CDR3 size: 17 residues. V lost 7 bases, J lost 6 bases, and 27 bases lay in between. Looked up from germline, CDR1 is MNHNS and CDR2 is SASEGT. The CDR3 DNA is TGTGCCAGCACCAGAGGCCCCACACAGGGAGCAAAGCCTGAAGCTTTCTTT. Encoded protein: CASTRGPTQGAKPEAFF.

The CDR3: CSSSVLAGPDTQYF. For the CDR3, the DNA is TGTAGCAGCAGCGTACTAGCGGGGCCAGATACGCAGTATTTT. The V call is TRBV7-7, the J call TRBJ2-3; 10 nucleotides line up with TRBD2. CDR3 length: 14 amino acids. Germline CDR1 SSHAT, CDR2 FNYEAQ (reference sequence).

This clonotype was observed many times. This chain joins TRBV28 and TRBJ1-1, with TRBD1 identical over 7 bases. This CDR3 region has 14 residues. Germline V gene data show CDR1 as MDHEN and CDR2 as SYDVKM. V shed 6 bases, J shed 11 bases, and the junction held 15 bases outside the gene matches. CDR3 residues: CASRPTGWGRGAFF. For the CDR3, the DNA is TGTGCCAGCAGGCCGACAGGGTGGGGAAGAGGCGCTTTCTTT.

The chain has TRBV7-2 and TRBJ1-5, with D perhaps TRBD1 (6 bases). Trimming left V 4 bases short and J 2 bases short, with 12 bases between. The CDR3 spans 15 residues. Germline V gene lookup returns CDR1 SGHTA and CDR2 FQGNSA. CDR3 nucleotides: TGTGCCAGCAGCTCTGGAGGGGGAGGCAATCAGCCCCAGCATTTT. It codes for CASSSGGGGNQPQHF.

At least ten counts were recorded for this clonotype. The chain is built from TRBV6-2 or TRBV6-3 and TRBJ1-1; D gene uncertain. CDR1 and CDR2 (germline): MNHEY, SVGEGT. V dropped 6 bases and J dropped 3 bases, with 14 bases sitting between them. The CDR3 loop spans 14 amino acids. CDR3 amino acids: CASRSVARDTEAFF. The DNA of the CDR3 is TGTGCCAGCAGATCGGTCGCGAGGGACACTGAAGCTTTCTTT.

This clonotype was observed many times. J is TRBJ1-5 and V is TRBV12-3 or TRBV12-4, with a weak D call TRBD1 (6 bases). CDR3 length: 15 residues. V gave up 5 bases and J gave up 0 bases, with 11 bases separating them. The CDR3 sequence is CASSTDRLSNQPQHF. The DNA of the CDR3 is TGTGCCAGCAGTACAGACAGGCTTAGCAATCAGCCCCAGCATTTT.

In its sample, this clonotype was seen many times. V is TRBV2 and J is TRBJ2-2, with a tentative D call TRBD1 (6 bases). CDR1 and CDR2 (germline): SNHLY, FYNNEI. Trimming shortened V by 6 bases and J by 0 bases, and 11 bases separated the two germline ends. The CDR3 loop spans 15 amino acids. The CDR3 protein is CASRLTGTNTGELFF. CDR3 sequence (DNA): TGTGCCAGCAGATTAACAGGGACGAACACCGGGGAGCTGTTTTTT.

This clonotype was picked up many times. The V call is TRBV5-1, the J call TRBJ2-5; D is possibly TRBD1 or TRBD2 (6 bases each). The germline CDR1 and CDR2 sequences are SGHRS and YFSETQ. Deletions cut 4 bases from V and 1 base from J, with 20 bases between. The CDR3 covers 17 residues. CDR3 DNA sequence: TGCGCCAGCAGCCCATCAGGGGCGGGGCTGGTCCAAGAGACCCAGTACTTC. It specifies CASSPSGAGLVQETQYF.

A note on this clonotype: The DNA is left out, because the CDR3 cannot be placed on it with certainty; the CDR3 is given as TCRdb lists it. The chain combines TRBV7-5 with TRBJ2-1. TRBV7-5 is a pseudogene. The CDR3 comprises 15 residues, both ends counted. CDR3 in amino acids: CISVPEASGIDPKFF.

This clonotype was seen repeatedly, ten times or more. One end of the junction varies from germline; a read error may be responsible. The chain joins TRBV28 to TRBJ1-5; the D is unclear. Germline values: CDR1 MDHEN, CDR2 SYDVKM. CDR3 length: 15 amino acids. The CDR3 region is CASSLPVSSNQPQHF. For the CDR3, the DNA is TGTGCCAGCAGTTTGCCGGTTTCTAGCAACCAGCCCCAGCATTTT.

The chain's CDR3 is CSVWGGENTQYF. The CDR3 coding sequence is TGCAGCGTTTGGGGTGGTGAGAATACGCAGTATTTT. The rearrangement links TRBV29-1 to TRBJ2-3, with no clear D. Germline-derived CDR1 and CDR2 are SQVTM and ANQGSEA. V gave up 5 bases and J gave up 7 bases, with 13 bases separating them. CDR3 length: 12 residues.

The sample holds many counts of this clonotype. Germline is not matched at one junction end, which may reflect a read error. This chain joins TRBV7-2 and TRBJ1-2, with a possible D match to TRBD1 (5 bases). The CDR3 sequence is 15 residues long. Germline CDR1 is SGHTA and CDR2 is FQGNSA. As DNA, the CDR3 is TGTGCCAGCAACTTAAGGCAAGGGGCCGACTATGGCTACACCTTC. Amino acids: CASNLRQGADYGYTF.

This clonotype was counted many times. The V call is TRBV7-2, the J call TRBJ2-7, with D possibly TRBD2 on 6 matching bases. The CDR3 contains 15 residues. Trimming removed 5 bases at V and 3 bases at J, with 17 bases between. Germline CDR1 SGHTA, CDR2 FQGNSA. CDR3 in amino acids: CASSPRDLLGYEQYF. In DNA form, the CDR3 reads TGTGCCAGCAGCCCTCGGGACTTGTTAGGCTACGAGCAGTACTTC. Full variable domain (rest looked up from reference TRBV7-2 and TRBJ2-7): GAGVSQSPSNKVTEKGKDVELRCDPISGHTALYWYRQSLGQGLEFLIYFQGNSAPDKSGLPSDRFSAERTGGSVSTLTIQRTQQEDSAVYLCASSPRDLLGYEQYFGPGTRLTVT.